The subject of this entry is one T cell receptor (beta chain). Its antigen is still unknown. These data originate in a study of Graves' ophthalmopathy and Graves' hyperthyroidism. Study-level findings and limits: A 13-signature model separated ophthalmopathy from stable hyperthyroidism, approximately 87% sensitivity, around 79% specificity. Most clonotypes expanded in thyroid above 0.001 frequency were present in blood too.

Hyperthyroidism was considered stable when no ophthalmopathy appeared within 18 months of follow-up. Diagnostic conclusions were grounded in clinical symptoms, serum thyroxine, TRAb, thyroid ultrasound and orbital computed tomography. RNA transcripts provided the template for amplifying TCR beta CDR3 regions. HTBI primers were used in a first-round RT-PCR, which preceded a second-round multiplex PCR. MiXCR, run by TCRdb on the multiplex PCR reads, gives a single entry per CDR3 protein. The sample shows about 400,000 distinct CDR3 sequences, under 25% of them seen only once. Sample: peripheral blood. This TCR was recovered from a woman between 18 and 29 years old with stable Graves' hyperthyroidism.

The CDR3 protein is CASSPPGGSNYGYTF. CDR3 bases: TGTGCCAGCAGCCCGCCGGGGGGGTCTAACTATGGCTACACCTTC. The rearrangement uses TRBV7-3 and TRBJ1-2, with D tentatively TRBD1 (5 bases). Trimming removed 5 bases from V and 0 bases from J, with 13 bases in between. The CDR3 loop spans 15 amino acids. Per germline, CDR1 SGHTA and CDR2 FQGTGA.